Listed here is a single T cell receptor beta chain. This entry is derived from a study of cytomegalovirus exposure and HLA in healthy donors. This CDR3 has 16 amino acids. After removal of 3 bases from V and 6 bases from J, the junction contained 9 bases not matched to a gene. Germline lookup yields CDR1 SGHNT and CDR2 YYREEE (reference sequence). Primers included in the PCR were 60 Vbeta and 13 Jbeta primers. This table comes from immunoSEQ multiplex PCR, and its TCRdb copy is limited to in-frame clones, with some not included. This repertoire comprises 91,000 or so clones; its ten largest clones make up 3% to 4%.

Source material: PBMCs. The chain uses TRBV5-4 and TRBJ2-3, with TRBD2 matching 11 bases. This receptor was taken from a woman aged 25 to 39 in good health and CMV-seronegative. CDR3 amino acids: CASSWETSGGRDTQYF. In nucleotides, the CDR3 is TGTGCCAGCAGCTGGGAAACTAGCGGGGGAAGGGATACGCAGTATTTT.